The T cell receptor (beta chain) under discussion was sequenced for a study of T cells in women clearing cervical HPV infection. Turning to this clone: The CDR3 end falls 3 residues outside the read, so it is completed with the germline J gene.

Repertoires were generated with immunoSEQ multiplex PCR, while TCRdb's copy carries only in-frame clones and drops some. The sample holds over 25,000 clones. CDR1 and CDR2 (germline): LNHDA, SQIVND (reference sequence). Trimming took off 5 bases at V and 1 base at J, with 18 bases between the two ends. This CDR3 is 16 amino acids long. The receptor's source is a woman aged 18-70 years with a cervical HPV16 infection that either progressed to CIN3+ or cleared (not recorded which). Input material: blood buffy coat. The chain uses TRBV19 and TRBJ2-7, with D possibly TRBD2 on 5 matching bases. CDR3 sequence: CASSPRVAGESYEQYF. The CDR3 bases that were read are TGTGCCAGTAGTCCCCGGGTCGCCGGGGAATCCTACGAG.